This T cell receptor beta chain emerged from a study of T-cell memory formation after mild COVID-19. The CDR3 is 16 residues long. TCRdb processed the 5' RACE reads anew with MiXCR; each CDR3 protein has one entry. The sample consists of over 300,000 distinct CDR3 sequences, roughly 19% of them appearing once. Sequences were obtained from PBMCs or a T cell subset sorted from them (not recorded which). The receptor was derived from a man aged 18 to 30 who had mild COVID-19 (a few samples of this study predate the infection). Cell type and time point are not known. The genes are TRBV21-1 and TRBJ1-1; TRBD1, the table's D call, lacks a check against the DNA. TRBV21-1 is labeled a pseudogene. The DNA for the CDR3 is TGTGCCAGCAGCAAACGGTCCAGGGGGGTGAACACTGAAGCTTTCTTT. This codes for CASSKRSRGVNTEAFF.